This T cell receptor beta chain was sequenced for a study of T cell responses to AZD1222 COVID-19 vaccine. Germline loops: CDR1 SGHRS, CDR2 YFSETQ. V gave up 7 bases and J gave up 0 bases; unmatched junction bases: 3. The CDR3 runs to 13 residues. Sequencing used immunoSEQ multiplex PCR; TCRdb keeps in-frame clones, though not all of them. Here the sample spans over 100,000 clones, just over 90% being singletons. This receptor was taken from an adult who received the AZD1222 COVID-19 vaccine. Source: peripheral blood, taken 28 days after the second AZD1222 dose. The chain couples TRBV5-1 to TRBJ2-7; TRBD2 matches at 8 bases. For the CDR3, the DNA is TGCGCCAGCCGGGAGGGGTTCTCCTACGAGCAGTACTTC. Translated, it gives CASREGFSYEQYF.